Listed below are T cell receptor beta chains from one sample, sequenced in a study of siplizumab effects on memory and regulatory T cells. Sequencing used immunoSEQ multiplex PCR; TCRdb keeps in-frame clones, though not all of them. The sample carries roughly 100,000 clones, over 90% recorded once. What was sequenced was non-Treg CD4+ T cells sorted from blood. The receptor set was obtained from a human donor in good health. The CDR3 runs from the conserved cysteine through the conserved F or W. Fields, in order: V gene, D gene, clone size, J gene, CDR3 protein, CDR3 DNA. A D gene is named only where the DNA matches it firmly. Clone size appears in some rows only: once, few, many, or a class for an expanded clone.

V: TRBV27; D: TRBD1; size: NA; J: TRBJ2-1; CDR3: CATRTGAQFEQFF; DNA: TGTGCCACTAGGACAGGGGCCCAATTTGAGCAGTTCTTC
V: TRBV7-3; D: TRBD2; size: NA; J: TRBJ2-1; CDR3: CASSPRTSGSYNEQFF; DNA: TGTGCCAGCAGCCCTCGGACTAGCGGGAGTTACAATGAGCAGTTCTTC
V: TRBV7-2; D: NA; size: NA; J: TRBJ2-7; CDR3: CASSLGFGPSYEQYF; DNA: TGTGCCAGCAGCTTAGGGTTCGGGCCCTCCTACGAGCAGTACTTC
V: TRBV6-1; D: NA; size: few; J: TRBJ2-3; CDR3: CASSPRGGGAGYF; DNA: TGTGCCAGCAGTCCCCGAGGGGGAGGGGCTGGGTATTTT
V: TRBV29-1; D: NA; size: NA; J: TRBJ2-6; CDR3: CSVAFGVTGANVLTF; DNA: TGCAGCGTTGCATTTGGCGTTACTGGGGCCAACGTCCTGACTTTC
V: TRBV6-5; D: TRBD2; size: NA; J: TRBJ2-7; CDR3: CASSKRGTTFYEQYF; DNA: TGTGCCAGCAGCAAACGCGGGACTACCTTCTACGAGCAGTACTTC
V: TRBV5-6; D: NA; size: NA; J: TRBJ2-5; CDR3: CASSARGAETQYF; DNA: TGTGCCAGCAGCGCCAGGGGTGCCGAGACCCAGTACTTC
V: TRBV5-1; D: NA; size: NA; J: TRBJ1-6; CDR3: CASSLRVDSPLHF; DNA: TGCGCCAGCAGCTTGAGAGTGGATTCACCCCTCCACTTT
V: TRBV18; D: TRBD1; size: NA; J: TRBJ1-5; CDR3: CASSDGQVPQPQHF; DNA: TGTGCCAGCTCGGATGGACAGGTGCCGCAGCCCCAGCATTTT
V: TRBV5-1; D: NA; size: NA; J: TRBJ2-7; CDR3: CASSLLGASYEQYF; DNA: TGCGCCAGCAGCTTATTGGGGGCCTCCTACGAGCAGTACTTC
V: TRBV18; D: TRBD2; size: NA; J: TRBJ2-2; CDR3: CASSPLSSGSTGELFF; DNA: TGTGCCAGCTCACCACTGTCTAGCGGGAGTACCGGGGAGCTGTTTTTT
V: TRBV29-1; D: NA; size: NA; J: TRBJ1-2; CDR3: CSVEVGGDGYTF; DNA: TGCAGCGTTGAAGTCGGGGGGGATGGCTACACCTTC
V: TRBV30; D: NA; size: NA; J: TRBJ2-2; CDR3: CAWSPRTDTGELFF; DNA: TGTGCCTGGAGTCCCAGGACAGACACCGGGGAGCTGTTTTTT
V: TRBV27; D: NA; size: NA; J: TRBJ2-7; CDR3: CASSLSWGRSYEQYF; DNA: TGTGCCAGCAGTTTATCGTGGGGGCGCAGCTACGAGCAGTACTTT
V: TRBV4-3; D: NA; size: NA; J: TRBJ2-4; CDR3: CASSHPALEAANIQYF; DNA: TGCGCCAGCAGCCATCCTGCGCTCGAGGCGGCAAACATTCAGTACTTC
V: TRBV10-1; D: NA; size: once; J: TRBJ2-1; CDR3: CATGAYNEQFF; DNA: TGCGCCACAGGAGCTTACAATGAGCAGTTCTTC
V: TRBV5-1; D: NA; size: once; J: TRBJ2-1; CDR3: CASRSVNEQFF; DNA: TGCGCCAGCAGGTCGGTCAATGAGCAGTTCTTC
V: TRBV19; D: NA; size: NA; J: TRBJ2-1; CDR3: CASSVGQNNEQFF; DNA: TGTGCCAGTAGTGTCGGACAGAACAATGAGCAGTTCTTC
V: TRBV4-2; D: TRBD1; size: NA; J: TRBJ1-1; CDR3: CASSPGTGAVDTEAFF; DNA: TGTGCCAGCAGCCCAGGGACAGGGGCGGTGGATACTGAAGCTTTCTTT
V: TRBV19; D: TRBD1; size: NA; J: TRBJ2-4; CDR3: CASSPPQGAGNIQYF; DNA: TGTGCCAGTAGTCCGCCGCAGGGGGCTGGAAACATTCAGTACTTC
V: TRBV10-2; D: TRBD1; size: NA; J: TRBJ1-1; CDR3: CASSERQGVTEAFF; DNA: TGCGCCAGCTCGGAAAGGCAGGGGGTCACTGAAGCTTTCTTT
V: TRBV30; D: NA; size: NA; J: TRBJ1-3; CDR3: CAWGRSRRNTIYF; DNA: TGTGCCTGGGGACGGTCCAGAAGAAACACCATATATTTT
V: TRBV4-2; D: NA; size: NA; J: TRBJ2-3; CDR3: CASSQGLAEGTDTQYF; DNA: TGTGCCAGCAGCCAAGGGTTAGCGGAAGGCACAGATACGCAGTATTTT
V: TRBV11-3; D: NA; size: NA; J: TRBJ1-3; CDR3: CASSLSGASSGNTIYF; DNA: TGTGCCAGCAGCTTATCGGGGGCCAGCTCTGGAAACACCATATATTTT
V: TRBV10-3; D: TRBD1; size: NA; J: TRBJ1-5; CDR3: CAISEGTGDTQPQHF; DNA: TGTGCCATCAGTGAGGGGACAGGGGATACGCAGCCCCAGCATTTT